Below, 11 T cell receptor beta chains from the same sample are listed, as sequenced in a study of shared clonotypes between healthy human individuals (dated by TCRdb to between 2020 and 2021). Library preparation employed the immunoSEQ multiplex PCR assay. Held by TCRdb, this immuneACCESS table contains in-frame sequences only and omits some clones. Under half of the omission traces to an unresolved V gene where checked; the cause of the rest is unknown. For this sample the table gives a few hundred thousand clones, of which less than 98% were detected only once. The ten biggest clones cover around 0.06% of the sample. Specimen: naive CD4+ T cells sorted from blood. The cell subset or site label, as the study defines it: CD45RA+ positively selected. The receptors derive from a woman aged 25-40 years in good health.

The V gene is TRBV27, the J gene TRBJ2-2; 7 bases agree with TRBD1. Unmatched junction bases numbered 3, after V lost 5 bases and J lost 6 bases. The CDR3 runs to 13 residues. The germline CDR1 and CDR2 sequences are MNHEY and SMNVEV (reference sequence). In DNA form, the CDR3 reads TGTGCCAGCAGTAGGACAGGACCCGGGGAGCTGTTTTTT. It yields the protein CASSRTGPGELFF.

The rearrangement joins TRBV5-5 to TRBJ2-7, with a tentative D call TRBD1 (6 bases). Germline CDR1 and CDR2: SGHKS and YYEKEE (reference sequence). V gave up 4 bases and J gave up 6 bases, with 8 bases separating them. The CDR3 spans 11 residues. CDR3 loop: CASSRGSEQYF. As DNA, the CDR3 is TGTGCCAGCAGCAGGGGGTCCGAGCAGTACTTC.

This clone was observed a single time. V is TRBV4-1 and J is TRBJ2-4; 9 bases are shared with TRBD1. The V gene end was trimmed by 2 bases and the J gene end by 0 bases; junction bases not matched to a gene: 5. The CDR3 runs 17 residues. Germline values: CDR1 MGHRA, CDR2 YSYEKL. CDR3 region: CASSQRTGDLAKNIQYF. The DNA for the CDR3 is TGCGCCAGCAGCCAACGGACAGGGGATTTAGCCAAAAACATTCAGTACTTC.

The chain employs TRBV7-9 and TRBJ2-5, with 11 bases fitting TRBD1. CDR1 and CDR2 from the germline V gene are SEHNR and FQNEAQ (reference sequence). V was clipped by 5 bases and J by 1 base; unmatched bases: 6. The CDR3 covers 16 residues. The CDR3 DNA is TGTGCCAGCAGCCCTCTCGGGACAGGGGGCCAAGAGACCCAGTACTTC. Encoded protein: CASSPLGTGGQETQYF.

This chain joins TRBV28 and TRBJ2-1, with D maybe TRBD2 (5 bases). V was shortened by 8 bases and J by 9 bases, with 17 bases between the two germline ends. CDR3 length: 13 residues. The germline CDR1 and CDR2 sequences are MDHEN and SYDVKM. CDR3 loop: CASYKDSWGEQFF. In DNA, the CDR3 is TGTGCCAGCTATAAGGACTCCTGGGGTGAGCAGTTCTTC.

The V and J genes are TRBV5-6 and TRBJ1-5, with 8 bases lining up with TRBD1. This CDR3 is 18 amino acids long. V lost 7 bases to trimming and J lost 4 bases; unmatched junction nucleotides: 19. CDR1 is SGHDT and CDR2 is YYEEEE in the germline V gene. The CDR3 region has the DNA TGTGCCAGCCACAGATGGGGTGGGAGCAGGGGGCTGAATCAGCCCCAGCATTTT. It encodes CASHRWGGSRGLNQPQHF.

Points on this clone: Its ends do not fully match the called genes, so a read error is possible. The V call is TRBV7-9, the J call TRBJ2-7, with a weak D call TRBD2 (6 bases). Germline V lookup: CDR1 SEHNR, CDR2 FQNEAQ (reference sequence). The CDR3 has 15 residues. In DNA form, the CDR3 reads TGTGCCAGCAGCGGAAGAGGGACTGATCCATACGCGCAGTACTTC. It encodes CASSGRGTDPYAQYF. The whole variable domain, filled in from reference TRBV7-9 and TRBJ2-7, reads DTGVSQNPRHKITKRGQNVTFRCDPISEHNRLYWYRQTLGQGPEFLTYFQNEAQLEKSRLLSDRFSAERPKGSFSTLEIQRTEQGDSAMYLCASSGRGTDPYAQYFGPGTRLTVT.

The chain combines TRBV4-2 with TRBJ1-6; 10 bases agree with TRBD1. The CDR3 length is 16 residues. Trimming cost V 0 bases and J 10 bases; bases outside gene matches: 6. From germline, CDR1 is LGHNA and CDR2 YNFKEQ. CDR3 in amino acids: CASSQDGQGVGSPLHF. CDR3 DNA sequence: TGTGCCAGCAGCCAAGACGGACAGGGGGTAGGATCACCCCTCCACTTT.

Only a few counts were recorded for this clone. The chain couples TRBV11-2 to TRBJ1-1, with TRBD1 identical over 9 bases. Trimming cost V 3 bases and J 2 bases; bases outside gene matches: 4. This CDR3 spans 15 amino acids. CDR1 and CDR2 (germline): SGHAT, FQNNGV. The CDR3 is CASSFITGGNTEAFF. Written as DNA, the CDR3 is TGTGCCAGCAGCTTCATCACAGGGGGCAACACTGAAGCTTTCTTT.

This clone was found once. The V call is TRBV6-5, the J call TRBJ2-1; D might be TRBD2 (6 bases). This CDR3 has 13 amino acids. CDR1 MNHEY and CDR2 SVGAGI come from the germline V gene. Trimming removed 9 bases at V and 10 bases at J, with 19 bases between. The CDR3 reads CASFGRGLIEQFF. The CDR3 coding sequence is TGTGCCAGTTTCGGACGGGGACTCATCGAGCAGTTCTTC.

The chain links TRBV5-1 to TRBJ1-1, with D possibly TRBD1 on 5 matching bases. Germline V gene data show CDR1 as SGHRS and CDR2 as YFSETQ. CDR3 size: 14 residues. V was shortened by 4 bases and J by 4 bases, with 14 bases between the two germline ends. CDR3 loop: CASSRSVGGTEAFF. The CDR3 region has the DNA TGCGCCAGCAGCCGCAGTGTGGGGGGCACTGAAGCTTTCTTT.